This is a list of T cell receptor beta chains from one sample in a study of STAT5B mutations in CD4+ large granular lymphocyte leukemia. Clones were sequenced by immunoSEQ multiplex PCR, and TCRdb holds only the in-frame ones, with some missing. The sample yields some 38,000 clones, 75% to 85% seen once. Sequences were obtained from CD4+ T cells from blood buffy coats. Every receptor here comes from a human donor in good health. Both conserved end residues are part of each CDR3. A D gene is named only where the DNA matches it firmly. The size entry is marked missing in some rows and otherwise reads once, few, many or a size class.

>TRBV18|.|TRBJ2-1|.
TGTGCCAGCTCACCTCGGCAGGGAGTAAGCAATGAGCAGTTCTTC
CASSPRQGVSNEQFF
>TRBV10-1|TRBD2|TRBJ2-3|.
TGCGCCAGCAGCTTAGCGGGTGCAGATACGCAGTATTTT
CASSLAGADTQYF
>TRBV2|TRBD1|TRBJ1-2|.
TGTGCCACCACAGGGGGCGATGGCTATGGCTACACCTTC
CATTGGDGYGYTF
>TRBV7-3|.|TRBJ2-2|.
TGTGCCAGCAGCTCCCTATATGGGGGTTCAGGCACCGGGGAGCTGTTTTTT
CASSSLYGGSGTGELFF
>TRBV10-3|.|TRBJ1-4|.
TGTGCCATCAGTGAAGAAGAAGAAAAACTGTTTTTT
CAISEEEEKLFF
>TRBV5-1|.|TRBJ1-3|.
TGCGCCAGCAGCGGAGCCCGGGGGACTGGAAACACCATATATTTT
CASSGARGTGNTIYF
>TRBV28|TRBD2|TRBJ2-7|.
TGTGCCAGCAGTCTCCCGGGGGGGGCGGGAGGGATCATCCCAGAGCAGTACTTC
CASSLPGGAGGIIPEQYF
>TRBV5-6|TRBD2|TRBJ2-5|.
TGTGCCAGCAGCCTACGGGCGGGAGTATCTGAGACCCAGTACTTC
CASSLRAGVSETQYF
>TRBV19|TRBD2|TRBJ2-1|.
TGTGCCAGTAGTATAGCGGCTAGCGGGCCCAGAACCTACAATGAGCAGTTCTTC
CASSIAASGPRTYNEQFF
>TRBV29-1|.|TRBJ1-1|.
TGCAGCGTTGAAGAGCAGGTGGACACTGAAGCTTTCTTT
CSVEEQVDTEAFF
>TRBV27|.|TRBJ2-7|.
TGTGCCAGCAGTATCAGGGGAACTGGGGACTACGAGCAGTACTTC
CASSIRGTGDYEQYF
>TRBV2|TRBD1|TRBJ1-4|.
TGTGCCAGGGGACAGGGGGGGACTAATGAAAAACTGTTTTTT
CARGQGGTNEKLFF
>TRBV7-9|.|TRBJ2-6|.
TGTGCCAGCAGCTCTCGGGGTCCTGTGAGGGCCAACGTCCTGACTTTC
CASSSRGPVRANVLTF
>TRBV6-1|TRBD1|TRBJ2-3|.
TGTGCCAGCAGTGGACAGGGGGATACGCAGTATTTT
CASSGQGDTQYF
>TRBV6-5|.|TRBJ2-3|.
TGTGCCAGCAGTTACAGAGCTAGCACAGATACGCAGTATTTT
CASSYRASTDTQYF
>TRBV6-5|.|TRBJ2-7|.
TGTGCCAGCAGCCGCGAACCCACAGGCAGCGAGCAGTACTTC
CASSREPTGSEQYF
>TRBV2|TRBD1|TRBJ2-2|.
TGTGCCAGCAAGGGACAGGTGGGGGCCGGGGAGCTGTTTTTT
CASKGQVGAGELFF
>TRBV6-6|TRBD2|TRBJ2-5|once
TGTGCCAGCAGTTACTCTAGCGGGACGATGCAAGAGACCCAGTACTTC
CASSYSSGTMQETQYF
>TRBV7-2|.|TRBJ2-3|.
TGTGCCAGCAGCTTAGCCCTCACAGATACGCAGTATTTT
CASSLALTDTQYF
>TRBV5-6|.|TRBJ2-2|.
TGTGCCAGCAGCTCAGACGGCGGGGAGCTGTTTTTT
CASSSDGGELFF
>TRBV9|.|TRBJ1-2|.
TGTGCCAGCAGCGTAGCTTTAGGGAGCTATGGCTACACCTTC
CASSVALGSYGYTF
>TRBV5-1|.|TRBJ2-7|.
TGCGCCAGCAGCTTGGAAGGGTCCGAGCAGTACTTC
CASSLEGSEQYF
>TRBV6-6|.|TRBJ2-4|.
TGTGCCAGCATCGGAGATAGTAAGATTCAGTACTTC
CASIGDSKIQYF
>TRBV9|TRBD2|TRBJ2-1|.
TGTGCCAGCAGCGTAGGCGCTAGCGGATACAATGAGCAGTTCTTC
CASSVGASGYNEQFF
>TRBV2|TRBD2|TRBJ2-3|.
TGTGCCAGCAGTGAAGCGGGGGGAGCGGGAGGGCCCGATGATACGCAGTATTTT
CASSEAGGAGGPDDTQYF
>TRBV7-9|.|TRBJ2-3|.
TGTGCCAGCAGCTTTAGGAGAGGCGGGGACAATCCACAAGATACGCAGTATTTT
CASSFRRGGDNPQDTQYF
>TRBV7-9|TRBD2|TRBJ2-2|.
TGTGCCAGCAGCTGGGGGGGGAGCACCGGGGAGCTGTTTTTT
CASSWGGSTGELFF
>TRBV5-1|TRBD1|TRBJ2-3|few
TGCGCCAGCAGCTCTGGACAGGGGAATTCAGATACGCAGTATTTT
CASSSGQGNSDTQYF
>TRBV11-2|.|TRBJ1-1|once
TGTGCCAGCAGCTCCCAGGGGTTAGAAGCTTTCTTT
CASSSQGLEAFF
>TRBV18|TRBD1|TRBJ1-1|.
TGTGCCAGCTCACCACAGGGACAGTTGCTTAAGACTGAAGCTTTCTTT
CASSPQGQLLKTEAFF
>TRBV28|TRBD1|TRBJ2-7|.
TGTGCCAGCAGTAGTCCGGGACAGGGAGCCTACGAGCAGTACTTC
CASSSPGQGAYEQYF
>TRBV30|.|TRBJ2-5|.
TGTGCCTGGAGTGGCGGCAACACCCGAGGGCAAGAGACCCAGTACTTC
CAWSGGNTRGQETQYF
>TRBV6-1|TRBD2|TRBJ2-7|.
TGTGCCAGCAGTACTAGCGCCTCCTACGAGCAGTACTTC
CASSTSASYEQYF
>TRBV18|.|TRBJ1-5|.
TGTGCCAGCTCAGCCACAGAAAGTGGGGGGGCTCAGCCCCAGCATTTT
CASSATESGGAQPQHF
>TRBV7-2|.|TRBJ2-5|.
TGTGCCAGCAGCTCGGGAGAGACCCAGTACTTC
CASSSGETQYF
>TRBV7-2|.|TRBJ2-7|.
TGTGCCAGCAGCTTAGCAGTGACAGGAACCTACGAGCAGTACTTC
CASSLAVTGTYEQYF
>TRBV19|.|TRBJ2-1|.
TGTGCCAGTAGTCCGCAGGGGCGCGTCAATGAGCAGTTCTTC
CASSPQGRVNEQFF
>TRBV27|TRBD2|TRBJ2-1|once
TGTGCCAGCAGTCTTTCGATCGGACTAGCGGGATACAATGAGCAGTTCTTC
CASSLSIGLAGYNEQFF
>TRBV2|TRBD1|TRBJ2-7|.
TGTGCCAGACACCGGGACAGGGGGCCCACTTTCTACGAGCAGTACTTC
CARHRDRGPTFYEQYF
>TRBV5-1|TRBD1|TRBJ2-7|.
TGCGCCAGCAGCCTACAGGGGTACGAGCAGTACTTC
CASSLQGYEQYF
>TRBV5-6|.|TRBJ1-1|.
TGTGCCAGCAGCTTGGACCAGGCTCACGGTGAAGCTTTCTTT
CASSLDQAHGEAFF
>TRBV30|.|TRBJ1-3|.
TGTGCCTGGACAGCGGACTCTGGAAACACCATATATTTT
CAWTADSGNTIYF
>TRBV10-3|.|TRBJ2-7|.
TGTGCCATCAGTGAGTCGACTGGAGCCTACGAGCAGTACTTC
CAISESTGAYEQYF
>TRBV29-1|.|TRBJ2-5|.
TGCAGCGTTGAAGGGGGGTACCAAGAGACCCAGTACTTC
CSVEGGYQETQYF
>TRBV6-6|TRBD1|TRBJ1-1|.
TGTGCCAGCAGTTGGGACAGGGGGCAGAGTGAAGCTTTCTTT
CASSWDRGQSEAFF
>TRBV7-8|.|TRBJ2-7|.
TGTGCCAGCAGCTTCGGGACAAGCTCCTACGAGCAGTACTTC
CASSFGTSSYEQYF
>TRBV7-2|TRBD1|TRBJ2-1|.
TGTGCCAGCAGCTTAGGGGACAGGCAAGGCAATGAGCAGTTCTTC
CASSLGDRQGNEQFF
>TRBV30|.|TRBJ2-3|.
TGTGCCTGGAGTTCGAGAACAGATACGCAGTATTTT
CAWSSRTDTQYF
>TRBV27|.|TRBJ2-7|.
TGTGCCAGCAGTTTCAGGGGGACGGGGAGGAGCTCCTACGAGCAGTACTTC
CASSFRGTGRSSYEQYF
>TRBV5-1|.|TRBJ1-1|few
TGCGCCAGCAGCTTGGAACAGGGATGGGCTTTCTTT
CASSLEQGWAFF
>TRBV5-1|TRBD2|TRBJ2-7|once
TGCGCCAGCAGCTTACTAGCGGAAAGTTACGAGCAGTACTTC
CASSLLAESYEQYF
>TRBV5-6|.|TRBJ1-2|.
TGTGCCAGCACCCGACGGGGGGGTGGCTACACCTTC
CASTRRGGGYTF
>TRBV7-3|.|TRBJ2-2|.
TGTGCCAGCAGCTTCGATTCGAACACCGGGGAGCTGTTTTTT
CASSFDSNTGELFF